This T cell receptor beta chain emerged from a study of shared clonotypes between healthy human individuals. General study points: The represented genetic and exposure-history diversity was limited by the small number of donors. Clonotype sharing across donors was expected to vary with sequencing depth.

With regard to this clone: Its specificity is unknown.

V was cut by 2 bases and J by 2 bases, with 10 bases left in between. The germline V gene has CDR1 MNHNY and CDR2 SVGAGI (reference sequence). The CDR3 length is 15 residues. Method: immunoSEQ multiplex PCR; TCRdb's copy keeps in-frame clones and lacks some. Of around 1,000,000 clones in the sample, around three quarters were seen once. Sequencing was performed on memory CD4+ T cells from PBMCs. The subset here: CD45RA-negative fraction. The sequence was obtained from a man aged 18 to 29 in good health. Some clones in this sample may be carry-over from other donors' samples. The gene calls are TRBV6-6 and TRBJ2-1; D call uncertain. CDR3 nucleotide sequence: TGTGCCAGCAGTTACCCCCGGAGCGCCTACAATGAGCAGTTCTTC. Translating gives CASSYPRSAYNEQFF.